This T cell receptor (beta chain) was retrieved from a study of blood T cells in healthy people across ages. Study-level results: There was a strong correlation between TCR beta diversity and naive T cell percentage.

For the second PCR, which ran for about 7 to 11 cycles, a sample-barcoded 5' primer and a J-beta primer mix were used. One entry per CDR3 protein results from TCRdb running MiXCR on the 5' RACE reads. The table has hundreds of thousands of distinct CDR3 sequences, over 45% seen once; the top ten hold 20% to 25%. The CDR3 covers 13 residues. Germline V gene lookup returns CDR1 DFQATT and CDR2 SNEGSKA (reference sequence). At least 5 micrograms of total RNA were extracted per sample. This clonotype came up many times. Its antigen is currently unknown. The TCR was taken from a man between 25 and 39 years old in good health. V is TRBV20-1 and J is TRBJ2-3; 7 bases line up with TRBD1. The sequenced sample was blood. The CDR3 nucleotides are TGCAGCGCCCGACAGGGTGGCACAGATACGCAGTATTTT. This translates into CSARQGGTDTQYF.